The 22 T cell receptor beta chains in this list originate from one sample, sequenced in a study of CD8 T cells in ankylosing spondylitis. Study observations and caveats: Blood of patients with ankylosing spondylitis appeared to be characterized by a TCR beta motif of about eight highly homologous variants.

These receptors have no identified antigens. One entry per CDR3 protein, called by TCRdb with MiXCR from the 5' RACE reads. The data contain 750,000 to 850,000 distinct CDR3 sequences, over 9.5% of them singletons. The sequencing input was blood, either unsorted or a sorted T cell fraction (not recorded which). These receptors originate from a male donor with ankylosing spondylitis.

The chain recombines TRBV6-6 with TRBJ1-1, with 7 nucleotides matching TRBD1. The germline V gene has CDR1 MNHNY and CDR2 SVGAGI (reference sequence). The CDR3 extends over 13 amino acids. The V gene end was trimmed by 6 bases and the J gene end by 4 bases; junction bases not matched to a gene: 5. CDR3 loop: CASSRRDSTEAFF. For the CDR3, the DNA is TGTGCCAGCAGCCGCCGGGACAGCACTGAAGCTTTCTTT.

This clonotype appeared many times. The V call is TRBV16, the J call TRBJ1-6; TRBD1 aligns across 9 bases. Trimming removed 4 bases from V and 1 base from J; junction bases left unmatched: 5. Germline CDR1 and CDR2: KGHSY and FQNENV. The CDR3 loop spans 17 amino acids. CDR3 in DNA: TGTGCCAGCAGCCGCACAGGGGGCGCATCCTATAATTCACCCCTCCACTTT. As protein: CASSRTGGASYNSPLHF. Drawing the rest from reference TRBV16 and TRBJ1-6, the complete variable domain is GEEVAQTPKHLVRGEGQKAKLYCAPIKGHSYVFWYQQVLKNEFKFLISFQNENVFDETGMPKERFSAKCLPNSPCSLEIQATKLEDSAVYFCASSRTGGASYNSPLHFGNGTRLTVT.

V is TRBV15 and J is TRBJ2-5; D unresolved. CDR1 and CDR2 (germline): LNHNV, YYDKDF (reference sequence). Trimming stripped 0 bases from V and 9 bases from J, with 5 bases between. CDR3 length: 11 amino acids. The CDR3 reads CATSRDTAQYF. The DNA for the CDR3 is TGTGCCACCAGCAGAGATACGGCCCAGTACTTC.

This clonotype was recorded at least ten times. The CDR3 reads CASNYRGLAGGTNTGELFF. The CDR3 nucleotides read TGTGCCAGTAATTACCGGGGACTAGCGGGGGGAACGAACACCGGGGAGCTGTTTTTT. V and J are TRBV4-2 and TRBJ2-2; 15 bases align to TRBD2. Germline V CDR1 and CDR2: LGHNA, YNFKEQ. V was clipped by 9 bases and J by 0 bases; unmatched bases: 11. CDR3 size: 19 residues.

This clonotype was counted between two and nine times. The CDR3 bases are TGCAGTGCCTGGACTAGCGGGAGAAACAACAATGAGCAGTTCTTC. Translating gives CSAWTSGRNNNEQFF. V gene TRBV20-1 combines with J gene TRBJ2-1; 13 bases fit TRBD2. The V gene end was trimmed by 6 bases and the J gene end by 5 bases; junction bases not matched to a gene: 7. In germline, CDR1 is DFQATT, CDR2 SNEGSKA (reference sequence). CDR3 length: 15 residues.

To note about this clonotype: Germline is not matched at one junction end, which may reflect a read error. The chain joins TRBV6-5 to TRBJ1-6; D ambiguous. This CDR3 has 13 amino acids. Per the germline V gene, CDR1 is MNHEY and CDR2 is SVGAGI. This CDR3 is CASSYSRSPPLHF. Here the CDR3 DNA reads TGTGCCAGCAGCTACTCCCGGAGTCCACCCCTCCACTTT.

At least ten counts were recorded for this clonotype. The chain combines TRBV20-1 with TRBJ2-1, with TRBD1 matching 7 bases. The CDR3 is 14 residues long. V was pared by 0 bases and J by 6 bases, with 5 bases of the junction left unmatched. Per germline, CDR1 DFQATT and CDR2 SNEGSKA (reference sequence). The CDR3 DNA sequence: TGCAGTGCTAGAGAAGGGACAGCTACCAATGAGCAGTTCTTC. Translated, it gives CSAREGTATNEQFF.

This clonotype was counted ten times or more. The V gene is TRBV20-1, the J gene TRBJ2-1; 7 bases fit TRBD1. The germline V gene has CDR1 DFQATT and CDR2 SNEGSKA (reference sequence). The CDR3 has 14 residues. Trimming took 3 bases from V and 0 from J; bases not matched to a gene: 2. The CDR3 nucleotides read TGCAGTGCTAGGGGACAGAGCTCCTACAATGAGCAGTTCTTC. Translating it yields CSARGQSSYNEQFF.

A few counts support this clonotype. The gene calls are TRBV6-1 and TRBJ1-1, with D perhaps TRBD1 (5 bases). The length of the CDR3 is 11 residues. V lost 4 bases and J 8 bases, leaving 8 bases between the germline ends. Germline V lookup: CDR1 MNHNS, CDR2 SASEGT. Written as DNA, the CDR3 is TGTGCCAGCAGTGTAAGGGGCGAAGCTTTCTTT. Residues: CASSVRGEAFF.

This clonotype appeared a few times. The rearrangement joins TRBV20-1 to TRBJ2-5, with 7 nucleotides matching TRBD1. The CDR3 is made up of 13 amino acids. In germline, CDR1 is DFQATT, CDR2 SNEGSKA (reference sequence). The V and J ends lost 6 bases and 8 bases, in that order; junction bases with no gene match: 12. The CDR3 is CSAADRAGPTQYF. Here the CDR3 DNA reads TGCAGTGCCGCAGACAGGGCCGGCCCCACCCAGTACTTC.

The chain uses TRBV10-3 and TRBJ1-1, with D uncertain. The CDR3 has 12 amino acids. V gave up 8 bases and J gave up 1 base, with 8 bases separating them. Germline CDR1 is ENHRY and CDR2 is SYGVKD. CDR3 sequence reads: CAIQAPNTEAFF. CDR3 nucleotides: TGTGCCATCCAGGCGCCGAACACTGAAGCTTTCTTT.

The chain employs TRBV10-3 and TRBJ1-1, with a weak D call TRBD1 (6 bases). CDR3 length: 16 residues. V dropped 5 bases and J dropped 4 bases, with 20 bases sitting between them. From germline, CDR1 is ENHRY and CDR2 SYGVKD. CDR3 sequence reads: CAISLTGRGLPTEAFF. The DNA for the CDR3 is TGTGCCATCAGTCTTACAGGGAGGGGATTGCCCACTGAAGCTTTCTTT.

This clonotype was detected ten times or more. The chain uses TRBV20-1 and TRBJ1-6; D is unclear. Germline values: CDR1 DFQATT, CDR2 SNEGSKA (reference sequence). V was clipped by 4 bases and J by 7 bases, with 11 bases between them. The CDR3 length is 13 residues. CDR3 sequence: CSATPSANSPLHF. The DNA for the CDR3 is TGCAGTGCTACCCCAAGTGCCAATTCACCCCTCCACTTT.

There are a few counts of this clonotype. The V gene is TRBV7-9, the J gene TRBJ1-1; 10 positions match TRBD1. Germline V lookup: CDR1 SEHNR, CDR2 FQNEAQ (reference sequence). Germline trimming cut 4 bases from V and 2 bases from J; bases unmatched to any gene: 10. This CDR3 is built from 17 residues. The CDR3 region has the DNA TGTGCCAGCAGCTCACCCCCGGGACAGGGGCGCAACACTGAAGCTTTCTTT. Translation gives CASSSPPGQGRNTEAFF.

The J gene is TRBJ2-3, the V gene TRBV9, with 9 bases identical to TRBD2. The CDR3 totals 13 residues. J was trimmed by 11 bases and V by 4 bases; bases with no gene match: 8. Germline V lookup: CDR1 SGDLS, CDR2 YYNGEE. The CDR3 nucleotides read TGTGCCAGCAGCCCAGTGACTAGCGGCGTGCAGTATTTT. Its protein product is CASSPVTSGVQYF.

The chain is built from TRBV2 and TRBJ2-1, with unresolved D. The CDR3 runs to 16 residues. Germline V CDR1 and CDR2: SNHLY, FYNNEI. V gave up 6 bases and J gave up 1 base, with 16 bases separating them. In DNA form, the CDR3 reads TGTGCCAGCAGCAAACTCGATCTGGGATCCTACAATGAGCAGTTCTTC. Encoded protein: CASSKLDLGSYNEQFF.

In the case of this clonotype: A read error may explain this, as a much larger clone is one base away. The CDR3 protein is CAITSHRDRESNDQFF. DNA of the CDR3: TGTGCCATCACCAGCCACCGGGACAGGGAGTCTAATGACCAGTTCTTC. The chain combines TRBV10-3 with TRBJ2-1; 9 positions match TRBD1. The germline CDR1 and CDR2 sequences are ENHRY and SYGVKD. The CDR3 is made up of 16 amino acids.

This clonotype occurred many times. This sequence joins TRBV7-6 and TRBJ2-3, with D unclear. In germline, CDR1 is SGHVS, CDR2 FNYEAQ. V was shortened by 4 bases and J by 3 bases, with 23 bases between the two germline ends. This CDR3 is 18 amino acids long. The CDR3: CASSSTTSDTWVTDTQYF. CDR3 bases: TGTGCCAGCAGCTCTACCACCTCCGACACATGGGTTACAGATACGCAGTATTTT.

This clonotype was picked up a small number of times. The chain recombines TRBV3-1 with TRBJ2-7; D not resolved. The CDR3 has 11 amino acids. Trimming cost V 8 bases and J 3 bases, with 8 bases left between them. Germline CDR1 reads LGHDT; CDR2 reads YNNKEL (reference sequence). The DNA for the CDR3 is TGTGCCAGCGGACGGAACTACGAGCAGTACTTC. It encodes CASGRNYEQYF.

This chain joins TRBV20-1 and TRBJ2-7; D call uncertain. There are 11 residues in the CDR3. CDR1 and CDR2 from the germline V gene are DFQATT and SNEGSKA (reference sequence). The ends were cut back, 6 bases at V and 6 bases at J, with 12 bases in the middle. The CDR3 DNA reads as TGCAGTGCGGGCCTCGGACGCGAGCAGTACTTC. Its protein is CSAGLGREQYF.

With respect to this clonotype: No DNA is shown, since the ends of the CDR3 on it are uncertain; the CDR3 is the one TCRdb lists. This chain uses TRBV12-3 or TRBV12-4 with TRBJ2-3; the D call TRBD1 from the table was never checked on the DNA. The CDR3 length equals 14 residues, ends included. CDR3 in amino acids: CASSFGAGAENQYF.

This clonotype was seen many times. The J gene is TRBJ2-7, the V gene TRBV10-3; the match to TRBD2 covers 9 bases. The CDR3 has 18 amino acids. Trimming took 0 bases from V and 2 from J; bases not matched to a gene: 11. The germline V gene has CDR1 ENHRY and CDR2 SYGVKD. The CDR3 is CAISESASGDYRPYEQYF. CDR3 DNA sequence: TGTGCCATCAGTGAGTCTGCTAGCGGGGATTACCGACCCTACGAGCAGTACTTC.